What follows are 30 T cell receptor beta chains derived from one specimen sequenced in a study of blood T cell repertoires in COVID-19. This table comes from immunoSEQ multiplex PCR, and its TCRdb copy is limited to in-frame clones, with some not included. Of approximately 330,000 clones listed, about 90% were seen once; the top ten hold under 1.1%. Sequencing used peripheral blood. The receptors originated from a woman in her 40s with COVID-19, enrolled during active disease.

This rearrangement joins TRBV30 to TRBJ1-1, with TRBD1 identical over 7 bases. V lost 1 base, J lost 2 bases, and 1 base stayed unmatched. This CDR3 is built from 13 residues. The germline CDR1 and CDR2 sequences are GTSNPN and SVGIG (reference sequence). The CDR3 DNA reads TGTGCCTGGAGTGAGGGGGCCAACACTGAAGCTTTCTTT. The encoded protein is CAWSEGANTEAFF.

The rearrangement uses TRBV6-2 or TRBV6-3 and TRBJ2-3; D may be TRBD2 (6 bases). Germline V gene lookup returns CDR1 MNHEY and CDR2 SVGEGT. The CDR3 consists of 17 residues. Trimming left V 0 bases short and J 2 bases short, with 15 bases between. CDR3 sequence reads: CASSYSGGPRYTDTQYF. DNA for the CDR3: TGTGCCAGCAGTTACTCCGGAGGGCCGAGATACACAGATACGCAGTATTTT.

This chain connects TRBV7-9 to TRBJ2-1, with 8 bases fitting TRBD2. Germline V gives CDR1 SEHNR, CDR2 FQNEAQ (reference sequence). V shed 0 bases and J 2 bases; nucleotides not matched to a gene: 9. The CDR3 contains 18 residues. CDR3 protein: CASSLAVTSVNTYNEQFF. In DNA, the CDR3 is TGTGCCAGCAGCTTAGCGGTGACTAGCGTCAATACCTACAATGAGCAGTTCTTC.

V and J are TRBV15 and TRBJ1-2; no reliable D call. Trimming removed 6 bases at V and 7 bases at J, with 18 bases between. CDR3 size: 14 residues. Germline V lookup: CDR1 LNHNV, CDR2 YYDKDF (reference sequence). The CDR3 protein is CATSTRGIEGGYTF. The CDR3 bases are TGTGCCACCAGTACTCGGGGTATCGAGGGTGGCTACACCTTC.

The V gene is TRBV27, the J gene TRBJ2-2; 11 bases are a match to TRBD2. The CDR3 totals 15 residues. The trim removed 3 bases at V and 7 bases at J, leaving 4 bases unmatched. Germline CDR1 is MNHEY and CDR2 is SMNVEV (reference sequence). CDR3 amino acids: CASSFLAGGGGELFF. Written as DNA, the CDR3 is TGTGCCAGCAGTTTCCTAGCGGGAGGAGGCGGGGAGCTGTTTTTT.

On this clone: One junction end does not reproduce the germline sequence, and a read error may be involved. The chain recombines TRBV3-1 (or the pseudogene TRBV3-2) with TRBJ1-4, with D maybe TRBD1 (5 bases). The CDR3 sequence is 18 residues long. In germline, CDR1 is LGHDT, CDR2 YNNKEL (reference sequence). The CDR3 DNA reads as TGTGCCAGCAGTCAAGAATCGATGACAGACTCAACTAATGAAAAACTGTTTTTT. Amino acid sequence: CASSQESMTDSTNEKLFF.

The CDR3 here is CASSGGGAGNTEAFF. The CDR3 DNA sequence: TGTGCCAGCAGTGGAGGGGGGGCGGGGAACACTGAAGCTTTCTTT. V usage is TRBV27 and J usage is TRBJ1-1, with TRBD1 as a possible D gene (6 bases). CDR3 length: 15 residues. Per the germline V gene, CDR1 is MNHEY and CDR2 is SMNVEV (reference sequence). The V gene lost 5 bases and the J gene lost 1 base, with 14 bases spanning the gap.

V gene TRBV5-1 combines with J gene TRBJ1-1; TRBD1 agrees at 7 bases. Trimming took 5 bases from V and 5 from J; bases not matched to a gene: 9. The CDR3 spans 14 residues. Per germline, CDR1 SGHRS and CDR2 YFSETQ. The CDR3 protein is CASSATGAGTEAFF. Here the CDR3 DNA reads TGCGCCAGCAGTGCAACAGGGGCCGGGACTGAAGCTTTCTTT. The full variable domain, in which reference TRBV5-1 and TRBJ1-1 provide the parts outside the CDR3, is KAGVTQTPRYLIKTRGQQVTLSCSPISGHRSVSWYQQTPGQGLQFLFEYFSETQRNKGNFPGRFSGRQFSNSRSEMNVSTLELGDSALYLCASSATGAGTEAFFGQGTRLTVV.

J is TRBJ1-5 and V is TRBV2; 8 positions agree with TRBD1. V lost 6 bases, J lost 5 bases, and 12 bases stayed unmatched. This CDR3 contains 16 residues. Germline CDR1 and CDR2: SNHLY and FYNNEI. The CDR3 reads CASRPRPGQGHQPQHF. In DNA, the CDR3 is TGTGCCAGCAGACCAAGACCTGGACAGGGTCATCAGCCCCAGCATTTT.

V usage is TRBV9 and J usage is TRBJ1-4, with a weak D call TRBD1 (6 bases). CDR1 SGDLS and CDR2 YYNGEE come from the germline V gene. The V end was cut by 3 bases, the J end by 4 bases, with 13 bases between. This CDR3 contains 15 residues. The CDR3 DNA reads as TGTGCCAGCAGCGAAGAGACAGGCTTTAATGAAAAACTGTTTTTT. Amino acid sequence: CASSEETGFNEKLFF.

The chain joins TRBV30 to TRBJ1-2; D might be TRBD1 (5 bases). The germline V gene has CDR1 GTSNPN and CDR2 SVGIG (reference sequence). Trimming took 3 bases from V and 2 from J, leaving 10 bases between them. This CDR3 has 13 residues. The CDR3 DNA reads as TGTGCCTGGAGGTCCCCAGGGAACTATGGCTACACCTTC. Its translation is CAWRSPGNYGYTF.

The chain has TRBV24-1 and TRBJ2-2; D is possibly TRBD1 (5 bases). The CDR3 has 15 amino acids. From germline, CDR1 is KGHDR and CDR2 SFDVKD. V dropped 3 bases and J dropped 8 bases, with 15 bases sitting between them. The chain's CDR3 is CATSDPVSGAGELFF. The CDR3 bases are TGTGCCACCAGTGATCCCGTGTCTGGGGCGGGGGAGCTGTTTTTT.

Here the CDR3 DNA reads TGTGCCAGCAGCTTAGTTCCTGGGCTTGTTGAAGATACGCAGTATTTT. It encodes CASSLVPGLVEDTQYF. This chain links TRBV7-2 with TRBJ2-3; no clear D. Trimming cost V 1 base and J 5 bases, with 16 bases left between them. The CDR3 covers 16 residues. CDR1 is SGHTA, CDR2 FQGNSA, per germline.

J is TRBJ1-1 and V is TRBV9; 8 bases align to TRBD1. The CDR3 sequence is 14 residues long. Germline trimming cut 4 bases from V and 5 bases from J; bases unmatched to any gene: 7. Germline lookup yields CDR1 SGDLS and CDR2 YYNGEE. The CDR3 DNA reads TGTGCCAGCAGCCCTGGGACAGGAGGGACTGAAGCTTTCTTT. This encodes CASSPGTGGTEAFF.

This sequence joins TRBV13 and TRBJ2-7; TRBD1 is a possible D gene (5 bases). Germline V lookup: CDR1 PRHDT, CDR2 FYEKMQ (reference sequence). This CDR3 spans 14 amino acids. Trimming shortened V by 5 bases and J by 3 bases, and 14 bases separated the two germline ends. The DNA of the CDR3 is TGTGCCAGCAGCCATCGACAGACGCGCTACGAGCAGTACTTC. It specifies CASSHRQTRYEQYF.

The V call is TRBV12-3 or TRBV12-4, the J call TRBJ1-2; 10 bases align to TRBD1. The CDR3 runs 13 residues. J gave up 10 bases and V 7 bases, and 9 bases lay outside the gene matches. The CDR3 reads CASNPTGTGDYTF. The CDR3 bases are TGTGCCAGCAACCCAACCGGGACAGGGGACTACACCTTC.

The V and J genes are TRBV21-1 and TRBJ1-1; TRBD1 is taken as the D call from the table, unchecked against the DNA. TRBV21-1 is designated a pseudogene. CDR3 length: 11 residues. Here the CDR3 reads CASSRHRVRRF. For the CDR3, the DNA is TGTGCCAGCAGTCGACACAGGGTTCGGCGGTTT.

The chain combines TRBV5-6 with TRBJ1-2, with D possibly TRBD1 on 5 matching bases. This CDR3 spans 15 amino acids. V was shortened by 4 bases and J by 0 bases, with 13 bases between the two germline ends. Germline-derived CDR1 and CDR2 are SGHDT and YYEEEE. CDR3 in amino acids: CASSPTEFANYGYTF. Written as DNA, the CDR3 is TGTGCCAGCAGCCCGACAGAGTTCGCTAACTATGGCTACACCTTC. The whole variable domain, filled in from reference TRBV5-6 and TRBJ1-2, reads DAGVTQSPTHLIKTRGQQVTLRCSPKSGHDTVSWYQQALGQGPQFIFQYYEEEERQRGNFPDRFSGHQFPNYSSELNVNALLLGDSALYLCASSPTEFANYGYTFGSGTRLTVV.

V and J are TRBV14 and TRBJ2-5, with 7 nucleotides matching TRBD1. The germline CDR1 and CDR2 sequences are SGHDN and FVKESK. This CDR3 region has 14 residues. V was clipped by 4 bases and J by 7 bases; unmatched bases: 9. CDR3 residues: CASSRDSYSVTQYF. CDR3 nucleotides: TGTGCCAGCAGCCGGGACAGTTACTCAGTGACCCAGTACTTC. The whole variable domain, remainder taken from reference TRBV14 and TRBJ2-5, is EAGVTQFPSHSVIEKGQTVTLRCDPISGHDNLYWYRRVMGKEIKFLLHFVKESKQDESGMPNNRFLAERTGGTYSTLKVQPAELEDSGVYFCASSRDSYSVTQYFGPGTRLLVL.

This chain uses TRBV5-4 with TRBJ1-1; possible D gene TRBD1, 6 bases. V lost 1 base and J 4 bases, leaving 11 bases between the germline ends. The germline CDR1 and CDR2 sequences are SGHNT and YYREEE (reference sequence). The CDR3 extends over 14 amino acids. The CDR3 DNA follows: TGTGCCAGCAGCTTGCAGGGGACGAGCACTGAAGCTTTCTTT. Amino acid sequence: CASSLQGTSTEAFF.

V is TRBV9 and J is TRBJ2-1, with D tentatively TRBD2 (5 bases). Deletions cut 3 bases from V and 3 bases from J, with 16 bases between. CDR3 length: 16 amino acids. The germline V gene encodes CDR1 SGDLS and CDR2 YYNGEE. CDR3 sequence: CASSATTDLNYNEQFF. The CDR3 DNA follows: TGTGCCAGCAGCGCGACTACTGACTTAAACTACAATGAGCAGTTCTTC.

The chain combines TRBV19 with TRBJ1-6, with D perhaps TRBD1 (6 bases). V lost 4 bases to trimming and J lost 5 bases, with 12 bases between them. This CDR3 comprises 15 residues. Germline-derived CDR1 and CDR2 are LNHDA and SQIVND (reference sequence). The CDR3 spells CASSTRTDHNSPLHF. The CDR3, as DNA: TGTGCCAGTAGTACCAGGACAGACCATAATTCACCCCTCCACTTT. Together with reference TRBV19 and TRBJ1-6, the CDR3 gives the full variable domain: DGGITQSPKYLFRKEGQNVTLSCEQNLNHDAMYWYRQDPGQGLRLIYYSQIVNDFQKGDIAEGYSVSREKKESFPLTVTSAQKNPTAFYLCASSTRTDHNSPLHFGNGTRLTVT.

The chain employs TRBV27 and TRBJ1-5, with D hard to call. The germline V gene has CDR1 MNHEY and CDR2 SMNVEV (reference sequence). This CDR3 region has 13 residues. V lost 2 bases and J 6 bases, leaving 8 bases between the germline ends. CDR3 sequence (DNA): TGTGCCAGCAGTTTAATTACGGGTCAGCCCCAGCATTTT. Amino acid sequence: CASSLITGQPQHF.

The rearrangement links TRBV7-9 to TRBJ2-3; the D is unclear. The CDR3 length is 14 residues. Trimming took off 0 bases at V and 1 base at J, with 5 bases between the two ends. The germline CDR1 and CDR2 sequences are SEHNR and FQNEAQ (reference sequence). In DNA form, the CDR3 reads TGTGCCAGCAGCTTAGCAGCGCGCACAGATACGCAGTATTTT. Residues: CASSLAARTDTQYF. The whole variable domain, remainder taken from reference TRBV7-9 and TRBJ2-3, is DTGVSQNPRHKITKRGQNVTFRCDPISEHNRLYWYRQTLGQGPEFLTYFQNEAQLEKSRLLSDRFSAERPKGSFSTLEIQRTEQGDSAMYLCASSLAARTDTQYFGPGTRLTVL.

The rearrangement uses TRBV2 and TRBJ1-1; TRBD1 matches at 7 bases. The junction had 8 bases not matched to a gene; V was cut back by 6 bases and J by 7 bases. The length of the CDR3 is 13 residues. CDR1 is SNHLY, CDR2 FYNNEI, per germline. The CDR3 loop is CASRADRVGEAFF. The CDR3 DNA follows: TGTGCCAGCAGAGCTGACAGGGTCGGTGAAGCTTTCTTT.

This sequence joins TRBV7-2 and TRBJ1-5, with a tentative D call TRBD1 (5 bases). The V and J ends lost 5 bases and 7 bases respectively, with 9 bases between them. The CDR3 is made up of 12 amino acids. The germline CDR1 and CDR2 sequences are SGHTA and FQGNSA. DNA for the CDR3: TGTGCCAGCAGCCTAGGGGCACAGCCCCAGCATTTT. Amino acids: CASSLGAQPQHF.

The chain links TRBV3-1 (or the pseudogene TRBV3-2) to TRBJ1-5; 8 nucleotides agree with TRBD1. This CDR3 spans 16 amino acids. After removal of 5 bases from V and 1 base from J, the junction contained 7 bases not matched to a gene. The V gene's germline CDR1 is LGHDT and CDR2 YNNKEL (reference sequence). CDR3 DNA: TGTGCCAGCAGCTCCCGGACAGGGACGAGCAATCAGCCCCAGCATTTT. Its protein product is CASSSRTGTSNQPQHF.

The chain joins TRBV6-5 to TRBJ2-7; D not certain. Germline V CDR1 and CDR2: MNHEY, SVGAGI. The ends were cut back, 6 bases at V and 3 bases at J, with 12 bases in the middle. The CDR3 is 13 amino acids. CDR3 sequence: CASRSYYHYEQYF. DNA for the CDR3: TGTGCCAGCAGAAGTTACTATCACTACGAGCAGTACTTC.

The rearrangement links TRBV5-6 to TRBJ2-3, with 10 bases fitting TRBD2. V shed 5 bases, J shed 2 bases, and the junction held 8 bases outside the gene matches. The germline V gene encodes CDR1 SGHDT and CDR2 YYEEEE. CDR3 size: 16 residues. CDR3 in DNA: TGTGCCAGCAGTTCGGGACTAGCGACCACCACAGATACGCAGTATTTT. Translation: CASSSGLATTTDTQYF.

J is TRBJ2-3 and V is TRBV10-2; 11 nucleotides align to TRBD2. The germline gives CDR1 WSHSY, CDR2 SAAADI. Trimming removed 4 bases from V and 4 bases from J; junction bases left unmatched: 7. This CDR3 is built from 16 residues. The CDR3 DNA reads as TGCGCCAGCAGTGTATTAGCGGGAGGGCCTTCAGATACGCAGTATTTT. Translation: CASSVLAGGPSDTQYF.